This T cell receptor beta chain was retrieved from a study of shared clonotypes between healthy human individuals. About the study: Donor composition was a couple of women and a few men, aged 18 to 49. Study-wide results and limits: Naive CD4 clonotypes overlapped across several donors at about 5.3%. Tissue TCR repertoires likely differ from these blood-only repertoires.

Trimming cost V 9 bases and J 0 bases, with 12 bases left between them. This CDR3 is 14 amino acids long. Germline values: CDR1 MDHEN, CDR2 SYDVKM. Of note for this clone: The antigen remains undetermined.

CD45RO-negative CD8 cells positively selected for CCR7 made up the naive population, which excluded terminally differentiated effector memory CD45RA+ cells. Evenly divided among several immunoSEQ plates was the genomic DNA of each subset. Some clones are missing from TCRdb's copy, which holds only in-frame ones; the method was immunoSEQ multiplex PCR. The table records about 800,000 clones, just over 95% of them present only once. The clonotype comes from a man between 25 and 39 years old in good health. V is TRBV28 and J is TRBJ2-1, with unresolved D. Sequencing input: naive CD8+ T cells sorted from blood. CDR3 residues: CASKGLSSYNEQFF. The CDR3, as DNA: TGTGCCAGTAAGGGATTGAGCTCCTACAATGAGCAGTTCTTC.